This T cell receptor beta chain was sequenced in a study of T cell repertoires in cytomegalovirus infection. Findings of the study overall: The study found HLA-C-restricted CMV-specific TCR beta clonotypes dominating the ex vivo response. People with CMV and the relevant HLA were identified by cumulative public TCR beta family frequency.

Using its own MiXCR run on the reads, TCRdb lists one record per CDR3 protein. The data contain more than 500,000 distinct CDR3 sequences, approximately 15% of them singletons. This clonotype came up many times. What it binds is unknown. Trimming pared 1 base from V and 9 bases from J, leaving 16 bases between. Germline V lookup: CDR1 MNHEY, CDR2 SMNVEV (reference sequence). This CDR3 comprises 15 residues. The gene calls are TRBV27 and TRBJ1-5; D is perhaps TRBD1 (6 bases). This sequence originates from a human donor in good health (CMV status not recorded). Some clones in this sample may be carry-over from other donors' samples. The sequencing sample was made of CD8+ T cells from PBMCs. CDR3 amino acids: CASSLFAGAEGPQHF. The CDR3 DNA sequence: TGTGCCAGCAGTTTATTTGCGGGGGCCGAGGGGCCCCAGCATTTT.